A single sample gave rise to the 30 T cell receptor beta chains below, sequenced in a study of cytomegalovirus exposure and HLA in healthy donors (dated by TCRdb to 2016 to 2017). To prepare the library, the immunoSEQ multiplex PCR assay was applied. A mixture of 60 forward primers for TCR Vbeta segments and 13 reverse primers for TCR Jbeta segments was used in the multiplex PCR. The table comes from immuneACCESS by way of TCRdb, which keeps in-frame sequences with V and J called. Part of the clones is missing from these tables; in studies checked, under half for an unresolved V gene and the rest for unknown reasons. The sample data list roughly 200,000 clones, and about 9% of these were observed just once. Together, the top ten hold 1% to 1.5% of the sample. The specimen sequenced was PBMCs. The source of these receptors is a woman in her twenties or thirties in good health and CMV-seropositive.

There are a few counts of this clone. The V call is TRBV2, the J call TRBJ1-5; weak D call: TRBD1 (6 bases). In germline, CDR1 is SNHLY, CDR2 FYNNEI. CDR3 length equals 14 residues. The V and J ends lost 3 bases and 4 bases respectively, with 10 bases between them. CDR3 sequence reads: CASSEDQGNQPQHF. CDR3 DNA sequence: TGTGCCAGCAGTGAGGATCAGGGGAATCAGCCCCAGCATTTT.

This clone showed up just a few times. The V and J genes are TRBV9 and TRBJ2-3; 7 bases fit TRBD2. Germline values: CDR1 SGDLS, CDR2 YYNGEE. The CDR3 contains 14 residues. Trimming removed 0 bases from V and 4 bases from J; junction bases left unmatched: 2. The CDR3, as DNA: TGTGCCAGCAGCGTAGACCGGGGGGCAGATACGCAGTATTTT. Its protein is CASSVDRGADTQYF.

This clone has just a few counts. The chain recombines TRBV6-5 with TRBJ2-7, with 10 bases aligning to TRBD1. CDR1 and CDR2 (germline): MNHEY, SVGAGI. This CDR3 is 15 amino acids long. The V gene end was trimmed by 5 bases and the J gene end by 0 bases; junction bases not matched to a gene: 4. The CDR3 sequence is CASSAGQGSSYEQYF. In DNA form, the CDR3 reads TGTGCCAGCAGTGCGGGACAGGGGAGCTCCTACGAGCAGTACTTC.

This clone turned up a few times. This specimen includes other DNA sequences encoding the same CDR3. This chain links TRBV6-5 with TRBJ2-7; TRBD1 aligns across 9 bases. The V and J ends lost 4 bases and 1 base, in that order; junction bases with no gene match: 2. The CDR3 runs 14 residues. Per germline, CDR1 MNHEY and CDR2 SVGAGI. The DNA of the CDR3 is TGTGCCAGCAGTTCCGGGACAGGGTCCTACGAGCAGTACTTC. Its translation is CASSSGTGSYEQYF.

The chain uses TRBV4-1 and TRBJ2-1; 8 nucleotides agree with TRBD2. V shed 4 bases and J 4 bases; nucleotides not matched to a gene: 18. Looked up from germline, CDR1 is MGHRA and CDR2 is YSYEKL. This CDR3 spans 19 amino acids. The CDR3 loop is CASSRLAGSSRGPYNEQFF. Here the CDR3 DNA reads TGCGCCAGCAGCCGGCTAGCGGGTTCCAGCCGGGGGCCTTACAATGAGCAGTTCTTC.

The chain is built from TRBV15 and TRBJ1-6; 7 nucleotides align to TRBD1. CDR3 length: 14 amino acids. J lost 8 bases, V lost 0 bases, and 1 base had no gene match. Germline lookup yields CDR1 LNHNV and CDR2 YYDKDF (reference sequence). The CDR3 DNA reads TGTGCCACCAGCAGAGACACAGGGGATTCACCCCTCCACTTT. Protein product: CATSRDTGDSPLHF.

This chain connects TRBV4-1 to TRBJ2-1; 12 bases match TRBD2. J was trimmed by 8 bases and V by 5 bases; bases with no gene match: 10. The CDR3 has 16 amino acids. Germline V gene lookup returns CDR1 MGHRA and CDR2 YSYEKL. Written as DNA, the CDR3 is TGCGCCAGCAGCGCCCGGGAGACTAGCGGGAGCGATGAGCAGTTCTTC. Its translation is CASSARETSGSDEQFF.

This clone was picked up a small number of times. The chain recombines TRBV4-1 with TRBJ2-5; TRBD1 might be the D (7 bases). The germline gives CDR1 MGHRA, CDR2 YSYEKL. V lost 1 base and J 2 bases, leaving 14 bases between the germline ends. This CDR3 has 16 residues. The CDR3 spells CASSQGRSGGQETQYF. Written as DNA, the CDR3 is TGCGCCAGCAGCCAAGGCCGCTCAGGGGGGCAAGAGACCCAGTACTTC.

This clone turned up a few times. The chain is built from TRBV7-9 and TRBJ2-5; no reliable D call. The CDR3 has 12 amino acids. CDR1 SEHNR and CDR2 FQNEAQ come from the germline V gene (reference sequence). Trimming took 4 bases from V and 5 from J, leaving 8 bases between them. As DNA, the CDR3 is TGTGCCAGCAGCTCCCCTTCCGAGACCCAGTACTTC. It is translated as CASSSPSETQYF.

This clone was counted between two and nine times. Within the sample, other DNA sequences also encode this same CDR3. The chain combines TRBV6-1 with TRBJ1-2; TRBD1 agrees at 10 bases. V lost 4 bases, J lost 6 bases, and 2 bases stayed unmatched. Germline V gene lookup returns CDR1 MNHNS and CDR2 SASEGT. This CDR3 is 13 amino acids long. CDR3 DNA: TGTGCCAGCAGTGTCGGGACAGGGGATGGCTACACCTTC. Protein sequence: CASSVGTGDGYTF.

This clone was found a few times. The V and J genes are TRBV4-1 and TRBJ2-2; TRBD1 matches 7 bases. V shed 1 base and J 3 bases; nucleotides not matched to a gene: 2. The CDR3 has 15 amino acids. From germline, CDR1 is MGHRA and CDR2 YSYEKL. The CDR3 DNA reads as TGCGCCAGCAGCCAAGTGCAGGGGGACACCGGGGAGCTGTTTTTT. Protein product: CASSQVQGDTGELFF.

The genes are TRBV19 and TRBJ1-1, with 7 positions matching TRBD1. After removal of 1 base from V and 1 base from J, the junction contained 9 bases not matched to a gene. Germline CDR1 and CDR2: LNHDA and SQIVND (reference sequence). There are 17 residues in the CDR3. CDR3 region: CASSIVSRTGENTEAFF. Here the CDR3 DNA reads TGTGCCAGTAGTATAGTATCCCGGACAGGTGAGAACACTGAAGCTTTCTTT. Full variable domain (remainder filled in from reference TRBV19 and TRBJ1-1): DGGITQSPKYLFRKEGQNVTLSCEQNLNHDAMYWYRQDPGQGLRLIYYSQIVNDFQKGDIAEGYSVSREKKESFPLTVTSAQKNPTAFYLCASSIVSRTGENTEAFFGQGTRLTVV.

This clone was seen more than once but under ten times. CDR3 in amino acids: CASSSSPTSGILNEQFF. The CDR3 region has the DNA TGCGCCAGCAGCTCCTCCCCTACTAGCGGGATCTTGAATGAGCAGTTCTTC. The chain recombines TRBV5-1 with TRBJ2-1; 10 bases line up with TRBD2. The CDR3 totals 17 residues. V shed 3 bases and J 7 bases; nucleotides not matched to a gene: 13. Looked up from germline, CDR1 is SGHRS and CDR2 is YFSETQ.

This clone showed up just a few times. The rearrangement links TRBV27 to TRBJ1-5, with 9 bases that match TRBD1. V gave up 8 bases and J gave up 3 bases; unmatched junction bases: 11. Germline CDR1 MNHEY, CDR2 SMNVEV (reference sequence). This CDR3 is 16 amino acids long. The CDR3 protein is CASSRQDRGPNQPQHF. CDR3 DNA: TGTGCCAGCTCCCGACAGGACAGGGGCCCCAATCAGCCCCAGCATTTT.

This chain connects TRBV7-9 to TRBJ2-7, with 8 bases that match TRBD1. The CDR3 runs 14 residues. Germline CDR1 is SEHNR and CDR2 is FQNEAQ (reference sequence). The trim removed 3 bases at V and 6 bases at J, leaving 7 bases unmatched. The CDR3 is CASSFYGQGGEQYF. In nucleotides, the CDR3 is TGTGCCAGCAGCTTCTATGGACAGGGTGGCGAGCAGTACTTC.

The V gene is TRBV5-4, the J gene TRBJ1-2; 7 bases agree with TRBD1. The CDR3 has 15 residues. V shed 4 bases and J 7 bases; nucleotides not matched to a gene: 13. CDR1 is SGHNT and CDR2 is YYREEE in the germline V gene (reference sequence). DNA of the CDR3: TGTGCCAGCAGCAGGGACAGACTCGACGGGGGTGGCTACACCTTC. It translates to CASSRDRLDGGGYTF.

This clone was picked up a small number of times. V and J are TRBV6-4 and TRBJ2-3, with 9 bases identical to TRBD1. The germline gives CDR1 MRHNA, CDR2 SNTAGT. J was trimmed by 1 base and V by 7 bases; bases with no gene match: 3. The CDR3 runs to 14 residues. The DNA of the CDR3 is TGTGCCAGCAAACAGGGGGCAGGCACAGATACGCAGTATTTT. Translating gives CASKQGAGTDTQYF.

This clone was detected only a few times. The chain's CDR3 is CASSIPAIAGVLSSTDTQYF. The CDR3 coding sequence is TGTGCCAGTAGTATACCCGCGATAGCGGGAGTCCTTTCTAGCACAGATACGCAGTATTTT. V is TRBV19 and J is TRBJ2-3; 9 bases match TRBD2. CDR3 size: 20 residues. Germline values: CDR1 LNHDA, CDR2 SQIVND (reference sequence). V dropped 2 bases and J dropped 0; count of bases not matched to a gene: 15.

The chain is built from TRBV19 and TRBJ2-4; 7 bases agree with TRBD1. This CDR3 spans 12 amino acids. V shed 5 bases and J 7 bases; nucleotides not matched to a gene: 2. The germline V gene has CDR1 LNHDA and CDR2 SQIVND (reference sequence). CDR3 nucleotide sequence: TGTGCCAGTAGTCAACAGGGGAACATTCAGTACTTC. Its translation: CASSQQGNIQYF.

A few counts support this clone. This sequence joins TRBV2 and TRBJ2-6; 8 positions match TRBD1. CDR1 and CDR2 (germline): SNHLY, FYNNEI. The trim removed 1 base at V and 0 bases at J, leaving 5 bases unmatched. The CDR3 totals 18 residues. The CDR3 here is CASSEERDRNSGANVLTF. The CDR3 DNA sequence: TGTGCCAGCAGTGAAGAGAGGGACAGGAACTCTGGGGCCAACGTCCTGACTTTC.

This clone was found a few times. The V gene is TRBV9, the J gene TRBJ1-4; D ambiguous. The CDR3 consists of 15 residues. The germline V and J ends were trimmed by 0 bases and 3 bases, with 9 bases remaining between them. In germline, CDR1 is SGDLS, CDR2 YYNGEE. Written as DNA, the CDR3 is TGTGCCAGCAGCGTAGGTGCAGCGGCTAATGAAAAACTGTTTTTT. Its translation: CASSVGAAANEKLFF.

This rearrangement joins TRBV7-2 to TRBJ1-2; TRBD1 agrees at 7 bases. The CDR3 spans 15 residues. Germline lookup yields CDR1 SGHTA and CDR2 FQGNSA. With 3 bases clipped from V and 5 bases from J, the junction kept 9 bases outside the gene matches. Here the CDR3 reads CASSLGRDSQYGYTF. DNA of the CDR3: TGTGCCAGCAGCTTGGGTCGGGACAGCCAGTATGGCTACACCTTC. Full variable domain (missing parts from reference TRBV7-2 and TRBJ1-2): GAGVSQSPSNKVTEKGKDVELRCDPISGHTALYWYRQSLGQGLEFLIYFQGNSAPDKSGLPSDRFSAERTGGSVSTLTIQRTQQEDSAVYLCASSLGRDSQYGYTFGSGTRLTVV.

The V call is TRBV7-6, the J call TRBJ2-5; D is ambiguous. Between the trimmed V and J ends, which lost 8 bases and 5 bases, there was a span of 12 bases. The CDR3 length is 12 residues. Germline V gene data show CDR1 as SGHVS and CDR2 as FNYEAQ. The CDR3 DNA sequence: TGTGCCAGCGCGTCGACCGGGGAGACCCAGTACTTC. Encoded protein: CASASTGETQYF.

This clone showed up just a few times. CDR3 amino acids: CASSLGGTVTNTGELFF. Here the CDR3 DNA reads TGTGCCAGCAGCTTAGGGGGGACAGTTACGAACACCGGGGAGCTGTTTTTT. The chain is built from TRBV11-3 and TRBJ2-2; TRBD1 matches at 7 bases. The CDR3 length is 17 residues. Germline trimming cut 1 base from V and 0 bases from J; bases unmatched to any gene: 5. Germline CDR1 and CDR2: SGHNT and YENEEA.

This clone was detected a few times. This rearrangement joins TRBV27 to TRBJ2-6; D might be TRBD1 (5 bases). Germline values: CDR1 MNHEY, CDR2 SMNVEV (reference sequence). V was shortened by 10 bases and J by 0 bases, with 7 bases between the two germline ends. The CDR3 contains 13 residues. The CDR3 sequence is CAIGVSGANVLTF. The CDR3 bases are TGTGCCATAGGGGTCTCTGGGGCCAACGTCCTGACTTTC.

The rearrangement links TRBV7-2 to TRBJ2-7; TRBD2 is a possible D gene (6 bases). V was shortened by 3 bases and J by 1 base, with 10 bases between the two germline ends. Germline CDR1 reads SGHTA; CDR2 reads FQGNSA. The CDR3 is made up of 14 amino acids. CDR3 residues: CASSFMGGSYEQYF. The CDR3 nucleotides read TGTGCCAGCAGCTTTATGGGGGGATCCTACGAGCAGTACTTC.

In this sample, this clone turned up a few times. The genes are TRBV2 and TRBJ1-5, with D uncertain. Between the trimmed V and J ends, which lost 6 bases and 0 bases, there was a span of 9 bases. The V gene's germline CDR1 is SNHLY and CDR2 FYNNEI. The CDR3 consists of 14 residues. The CDR3 loop is CASRATYSNQPQHF. The DNA for the CDR3 is TGTGCCAGCAGGGCGACATATAGCAATCAGCCCCAGCATTTT. Based on the CDR3 plus reference TRBV2 and TRBJ1-5, the full variable domain is EPEVTQTPSHQVTQMGQEVILRCVPISNHLYFYWYRQILGQKVEFLVSFYNNEISEKSEIFDDQFSVERPDGSNFTLKIRSTKLEDSAMYFCASRATYSNQPQHFGDGTRLSIL.

This clone was detected a few times. CDR3 in amino acids: CASSLGVYEQYF. The CDR3 coding sequence is TGTGCCAGCAGCTTGGGAGTTTACGAGCAGTACTTC. The rearrangement joins TRBV5-5 to TRBJ2-7; no clear D gene. V lost 0 bases and J 4 bases, leaving 5 bases between the germline ends. This CDR3 is built from 12 residues. Germline V CDR1 and CDR2: SGHKS, YYEKEE (reference sequence).

This chain links TRBV28 with TRBJ2-2; D call uncertain. This CDR3 contains 16 residues. Trimming removed 4 bases at V and 4 bases at J, with 16 bases between. Per germline, CDR1 MDHEN and CDR2 SYDVKM. DNA for the CDR3: TGTGCCAGCAGTTCACAAGGCGGTTGGAGCACCGGGGAGCTGTTTTTT. Amino acids: CASSSQGGWSTGELFF.

The chain is built from TRBV2 and TRBJ1-1, with a possible D match to TRBD1 (6 bases). Germline loops: CDR1 SNHLY, CDR2 FYNNEI. V lost 7 bases to trimming and J lost 4 bases, with 19 bases between them. The CDR3 loop spans 15 amino acids. CDR3 in amino acids: CASTTMQGRGTEAFF. CDR3 DNA sequence: TGTGCCAGCACCACCATGCAGGGGAGAGGCACTGAAGCTTTCTTT.